Listed below are T cell receptor beta chains from one sample, sequenced in a study of T cells in Graves' hyperthyroidism and ophthalmopathy. TCRdb passed the multiplex PCR reads through MiXCR, listing each CDR3 protein once. The sample has around 200,000 distinct CDR3 sequences, more than 15% seen once; the top ten hold 25% to 35%. The sample consisted of blood. The receptors come from a woman aged 45-59 years with Graves' hyperthyroidism. The CDR3 runs from the conserved cysteine through the conserved F or W. The order of the fields is D gene, clone size, V gene, J gene, CDR3 length, CDR3 protein, CDR3 DNA. D genes are given only for firm matches. Rows give clone size only sometimes, using once, few, many, or a class for an expanded clone.

-	-	TRBV28	TRBJ2-5	17	CASSSEGFYHWRETQYF	TGTGCCAGCAGCTCCGAGGGGTTTTATCATTGGAGGGAGACCCAGTACTTC
TRBD2	many	TRBV7-3	TRBJ2-2	16	CASRQAGGTNTGELFF	TGTGCCAGCAGACAGGCGGGGGGAACTAACACCGGGGAGCTGTTTTTT
-	many	TRBV19	TRBJ1-2	14	CASSPGVSHYGYTF	TGTGCCAGTAGTCCGGGGGTCTCTCACTATGGCTACACCTTC
TRBD1	many	TRBV6-1	TRBJ1-3	17	CASSAQGQIYSGNTIYF	TGTGCCAGCAGTGCCCAGGGACAGATTTACTCTGGAAACACCATATATTTT
-	many	TRBV5-1	TRBJ2-2	14	CASSPPEITGELFF	TGCGCCAGCAGCCCTCCGGAGATTACCGGGGAGCTGTTTTTT
-	-	TRBV18	TRBJ2-7	13	CASSRGTYYEQYF	TGTGCCAGCTCACGAGGGACGTACTACGAGCAGTACTTC
-	many	TRBV6-2/TRBV6-3	TRBJ1-5	13	CASSYRDLQPQHF	TGTGCCAGCAGTTACAGGGATCTGCAGCCCCAGCATTTT
-	once	TRBV6-2/TRBV6-3	TRBJ1-2	14	CASSGDSFTSGYTF	TGTGCCAGCAGTGGAGACAGTTTTACCTCCGGCTACACCTTC
TRBD1	few	TRBV3-1	TRBJ1-2	15	CASSLRTGGVVGYTF	TGTGCCAGCAGCTTACGGACAGGGGGCGTTGTTGGCTACACCTTC
-	many	TRBV28	TRBJ1-2	15	CASSLQGIAIYGYTF	TGTGCCAGCAGCCTACAGGGAATCGCGATCTATGGCTACACCTTC
TRBD1	-	TRBV19	TRBJ1-5	17	CASSPDRGGYSNQPQHF	TGTGCCAGTAGCCCTGACAGGGGGGGTTATAGCAATCAGCCCCAGCATTTT
TRBD1	many	TRBV3-1	TRBJ1-1	14	CASSQYRGNTEAFF	TGTGCCAGCAGCCAGTACAGGGGGAACACTGAAGCTTTCTTT
TRBD2	-	TRBV5-1	TRBJ2-1	15	CASSLVSGRVYEQFF	TGCGCCAGCAGCTTGGTGAGCGGGAGGGTCTATGAGCAGTTCTTC
TRBD2	many	TRBV27	TRBJ2-5	20	CASSLLPPGSSGGSQETQYF	TGTGCCAGCAGTTTATTGCCCCCCGGTTCTAGCGGGGGATCCCAAGAGACCCAGTACTTC
TRBD1	many	TRBV28	TRBJ1-2	16	CASSFRVQGEIYGYTF	TGTGCCAGCAGTTTTAGAGTACAGGGGGAAATTTATGGCTACACCTTC
-	many	TRBV12-3/TRBV12-4	TRBJ2-5	15	CASSLPTGQSFGQYF	TGTGCCAGCAGTCTACCCACGGGACAAAGTTTCGGTCAGTACTTC
TRBD1	many	TRBV19	TRBJ1-2	14	CASSIYRGGYGYTF	TGTGCCAGTAGTATTTACAGGGGTGGATATGGCTACACCTTC
-	many	TRBV5-1	TRBJ2-7	14	CASSLGQGSNEQYF	TGCGCCAGCAGCTTGGGGCAGGGGTCCAACGAGCAGTACTTC
-	many	TRBV28	TRBJ2-2	14	CASSDGPNTGELFF	TGTGCCAGCAGTGATGGACCGAACACCGGGGAGCTGTTTTTT
-	-	TRBV3-1	TRBJ1-2	13	CASSQAREGGYTF	TGTGCCAGCAGCCAAGCCAGGGAGGGCGGCTACACCTTC
TRBD1	many	TRBV24-1	TRBJ1-6	16	CATSGSSTGINSPLHF	TGTGCCACCAGTGGTAGTTCGACAGGGATTAATTCACCCCTCCACTTT
-	-	TRBV5-4	TRBJ1-1	13	CASSSQMNTEAFF	TGTGCCAGCAGCTCTCAAATGAACACTGAAGCTTTCTTT
-	many	TRBV4-1	TRBJ2-1	14	CASSQKFPGNEQFF	TGCGCCAGCAGCCAAAAGTTCCCGGGCAATGAGCAGTTCTTC
TRBD1	many	TRBV5-6	TRBJ1-1	16	CASSPGTGVRNTEAFF	TGTGCCAGCAGCCCTGGGACAGGCGTAAGGAACACTGAAGCTTTCTTT
-	many	TRBV28	TRBJ2-7	13	CASSPWTSYEQYF	TGTGCCAGCAGTCCGTGGACTTCCTACGAGCAGTACTTC
TRBD2	many	TRBV14	TRBJ2-1	19	CASSQACRASPASGCEQFF	TGTGCCAGCAGCCAAGCGTGCAGGGCGAGTCCTGCTAGCGGTTGTGAGCAGTTCTTC
-	-	TRBV4-1	TRBJ2-7	15	CASSQPRGPSYEQYF	TGCGCCAGCAGCCAACCACGAGGCCCTTCCTACGAGCAGTACTTC
-	-	TRBV11-2	TRBJ2-1	17	CASSPPPSRGGRNEQFF	TGTGCCAGCAGCCCCCCTCCGAGCAGGGGGGGCCGCAATGAGCAGTTCTTC
-	few	TRBV7-9	TRBJ2-3	11	CASEGGGTQYF	TGTGCCAGCGAGGGAGGGGGTACGCAGTATTTT
-	-	TRBV28	TRBJ1-5	15	CASSREGGRNQPQHF	TGTGCCAGCAGTCGGGAGGGGGGACGCAATCAGCCCCAGCATTTT
-	many	TRBV28	TRBJ2-5	12	CASKGPGETQYF	TGTGCCAGCAAGGGGCCCGGGGAGACCCAGTACTTC
-	-	TRBV3-1	TRBJ2-7	15	CASSQGGRSSYEQYF	TGTGCCAGCAGCCAAGGCGGAAGGAGCTCCTACGAGCAGTACTTC
-	many	TRBV19	TRBJ2-7	15	CASSIGTGSNYEQYF	TGTGCCAGTAGTATAGGTACGGGCTCAAACTACGAGCAGTACTTC
-	-	TRBV7-2	TRBJ2-1	15	CASSPQADRYNEQFF	TGTGCCAGCAGCCCACAAGCTGATCGCTACAATGAGCAGTTCTTC
TRBD1	many	TRBV27	TRBJ1-6	15	CASSSWDRDNSPLHF	TGTGCCAGCAGTTCCTGGGACAGGGATAATTCACCCCTCCACTTT
-	many	TRBV13	TRBJ2-1	11	CASSLRLEQFF	TGTGCCAGCAGCTTAAGGTTGGAGCAGTTCTTC
-	few	TRBV7-8	TRBJ2-3	15	CASSWMRGGTDTQYF	TGTGCCAGCAGCTGGATGAGGGGGGGCACAGATACGCAGTATTTT
TRBD1	many	TRBV7-8	TRBJ1-1	16	CASSRTGGNRYTEAFF	TGTGCCAGCAGCCGTACAGGGGGGAACAGGTACACTGAAGCTTTCTTT
TRBD1	many	TRBV19	TRBJ2-2	13	CASRHRGPGELFF	TGTGCCAGTAGGCACAGGGGGCCCGGGGAGCTGTTTTTT
-	many	TRBV7-3	TRBJ1-1	15	CASSSGTGMNTEAFF	TGTGCCAGCAGCTCTGGGACGGGCATGAACACTGAAGCTTTCTTT
TRBD2	many	TRBV12-3/TRBV12-4	TRBJ2-5	15	CASSGTSSGEETQYF	TGTGCCAGCAGTGGGACTAGTAGCGGAGAAGAGACCCAGTACTTC
TRBD1	-	TRBV18	TRBJ2-6	18	CASSYGQGIVTGANVLTF	TGTGCCAGCTCATACGGACAGGGAATCGTAACTGGGGCCAACGTCCTGACTTTC
-	many	TRBV6-1	TRBJ1-4	15	CASSQDRPTNEKLFF	TGTGCCAGCAGCCAAGACAGACCAACTAATGAAAAACTGTTTTTT
TRBD1	many	TRBV6-5	TRBJ1-1	16	CASSYRRGHQNTEAFF	TGTGCCAGCAGTTACAGGAGGGGGCACCAGAACACTGAAGCTTTCTTT
TRBD1	many	TRBV2	TRBJ1-2	13	CASRQGADLGYTF	TGTGCCAGCAGGCAGGGGGCGGACTTGGGCTACACCTTC
-	-	TRBV2	TRBJ2-7	20	CASSLWDPLGRKTGAYEQYF	TGTGCCAGCAGTTTATGGGACCCACTTGGACGGAAAACCGGGGCCTACGAGCAGTACTTC
-	-	TRBV13	TRBJ2-1	13	CASSLRGLNEQFF	TGTGCCAGCAGCTTAAGGGGGTTGAATGAGCAGTTCTTC
TRBD2	many	TRBV7-9	TRBJ2-7	17	CASSYPPGLAAAYEQYF	TGTGCCAGCAGCTATCCCCCGGGACTAGCGGCTGCCTACGAGCAGTACTTC
-	many	TRBV19	TRBJ2-2	13	CASSILVPGELFF	TGTGCCAGTAGTATTCTGGTTCCCGGGGAGCTGTTTTTT
-	-	TRBV29-1	TRBJ1-1	11	CSVDYGFEAFF	TGCAGCGTTGATTACGGATTTGAAGCTTTCTTT
-	many	TRBV20-1	TRBJ2-5	12	CSARQTGETQYF	TGCAGTGCTCGGCAGACTGGGGAGACCCAGTACTTC
TRBD2	-	TRBV28	TRBJ2-1	18	CASTIGAASGRTYNEQFF	TGTGCCAGCACCATAGGGGCCGCTAGCGGGAGGACTTACAATGAGCAGTTCTTC
-	many	TRBV6-1	TRBJ1-6	16	CASSEVGVPYNSPLHF	TGTGCCAGCAGTGAAGTTGGGGTTCCCTATAATTCACCCCTCCACTTT
-	many	TRBV5-1	TRBJ2-7	14	CASSFDPVPYEQYF	TGCGCCAGCAGCTTCGATCCCGTGCCCTACGAGCAGTACTTC